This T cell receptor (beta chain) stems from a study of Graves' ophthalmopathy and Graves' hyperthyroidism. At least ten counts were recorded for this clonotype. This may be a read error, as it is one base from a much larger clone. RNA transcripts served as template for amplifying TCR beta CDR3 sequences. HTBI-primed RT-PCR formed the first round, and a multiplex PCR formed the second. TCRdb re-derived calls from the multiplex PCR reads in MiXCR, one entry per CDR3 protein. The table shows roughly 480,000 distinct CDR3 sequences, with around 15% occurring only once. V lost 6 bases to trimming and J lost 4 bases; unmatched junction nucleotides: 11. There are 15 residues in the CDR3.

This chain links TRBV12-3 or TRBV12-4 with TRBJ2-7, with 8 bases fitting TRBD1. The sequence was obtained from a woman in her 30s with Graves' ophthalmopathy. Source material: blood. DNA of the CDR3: TGTGCCAGCAGATCGGGACAGGAAAGGTCATACGAGCAGTACTTC. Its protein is CASRSGQERSYEQYF.